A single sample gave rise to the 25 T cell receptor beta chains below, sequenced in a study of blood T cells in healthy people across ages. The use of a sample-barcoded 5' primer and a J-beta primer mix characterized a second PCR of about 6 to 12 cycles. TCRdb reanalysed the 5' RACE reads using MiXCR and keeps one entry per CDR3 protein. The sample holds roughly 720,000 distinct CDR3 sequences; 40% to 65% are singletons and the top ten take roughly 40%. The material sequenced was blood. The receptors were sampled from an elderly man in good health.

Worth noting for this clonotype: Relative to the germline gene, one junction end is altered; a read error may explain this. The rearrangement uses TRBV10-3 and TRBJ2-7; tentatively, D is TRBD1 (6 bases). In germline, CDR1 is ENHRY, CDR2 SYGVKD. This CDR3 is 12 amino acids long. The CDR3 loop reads CTIKQGGWEQYF. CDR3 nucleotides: TGTACCATCAAACAGGGTGGATGGGAGCAGTACTTC.

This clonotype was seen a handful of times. The CDR3 bases are TGCGCCAGCAGCGGGAAGAGCGGGAGGGGTTCCTACAATGAGCAGTTCTTC. Amino acid sequence: CASSGKSGRGSYNEQFF. V usage is TRBV5-1 and J usage is TRBJ2-1; the match to TRBD2 covers 10 bases. With V trimmed by 4 bases and J by 1 base, 8 bases remained unmatched. The CDR3 is 17 residues long. CDR1 and CDR2 from the germline V gene are SGHRS and YFSETQ.

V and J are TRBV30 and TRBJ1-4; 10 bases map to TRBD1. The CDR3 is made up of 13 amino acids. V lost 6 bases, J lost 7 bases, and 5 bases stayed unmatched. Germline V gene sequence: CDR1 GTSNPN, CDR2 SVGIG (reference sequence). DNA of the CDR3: TGTGCCTGCGACAGGGGGCGAGGTGAAAAACTGTTTTTT. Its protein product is CACDRGRGEKLFF.

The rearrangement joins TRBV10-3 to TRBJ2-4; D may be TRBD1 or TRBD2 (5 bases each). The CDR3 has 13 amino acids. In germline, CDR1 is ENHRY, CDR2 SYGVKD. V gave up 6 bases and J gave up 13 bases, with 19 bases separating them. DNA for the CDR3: TGTGCCATCAGGGGGGACCCCTTGGGGAAGCAGTACTTC. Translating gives CAIRGDPLGKQYF.

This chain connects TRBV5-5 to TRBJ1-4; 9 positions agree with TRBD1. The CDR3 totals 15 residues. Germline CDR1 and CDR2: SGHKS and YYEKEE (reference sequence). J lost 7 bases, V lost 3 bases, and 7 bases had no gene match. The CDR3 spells CASSSPGQGAEKLFF. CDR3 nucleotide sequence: TGTGCCAGCAGCTCACCGGGACAGGGTGCTGAAAAACTGTTTTTT.

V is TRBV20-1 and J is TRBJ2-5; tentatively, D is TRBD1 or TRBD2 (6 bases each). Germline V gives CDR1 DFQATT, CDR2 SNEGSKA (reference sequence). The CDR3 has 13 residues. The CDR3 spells CSLGRGQTETQYF. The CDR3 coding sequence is TGCAGCCTCGGTCGGGGGCAGACAGAGACCCAGTACTTC.

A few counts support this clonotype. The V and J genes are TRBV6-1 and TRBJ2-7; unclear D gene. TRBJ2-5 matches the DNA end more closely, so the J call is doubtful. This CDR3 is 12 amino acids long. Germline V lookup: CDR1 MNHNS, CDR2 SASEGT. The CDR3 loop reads CASSEYGETQYF. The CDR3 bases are TGTGCCAGCAGTGAATATGGGGAGACCCAGTACTTC.

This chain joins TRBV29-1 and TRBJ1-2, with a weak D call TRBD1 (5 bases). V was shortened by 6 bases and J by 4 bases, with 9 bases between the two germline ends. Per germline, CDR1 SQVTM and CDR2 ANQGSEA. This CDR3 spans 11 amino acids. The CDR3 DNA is TGCAGCGTACAGGTTAGCTATGGCTACACCTTC. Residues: CSVQVSYGYTF.

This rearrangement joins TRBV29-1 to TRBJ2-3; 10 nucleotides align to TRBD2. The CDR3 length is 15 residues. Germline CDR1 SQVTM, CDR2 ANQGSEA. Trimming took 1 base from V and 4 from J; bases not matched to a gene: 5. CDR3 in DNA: TGCAGCGTTGAAGTAGCGGGAGGTGGGGCAGATACGCAGTATTTT. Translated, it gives CSVEVAGGGADTQYF.

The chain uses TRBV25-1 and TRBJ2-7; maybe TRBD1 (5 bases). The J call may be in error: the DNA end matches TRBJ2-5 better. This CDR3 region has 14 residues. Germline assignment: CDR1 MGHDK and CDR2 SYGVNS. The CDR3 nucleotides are TGTGCCAGCGGGGCAGAAGGTACACAAGAGACCCAGTACTTC. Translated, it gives CASGAEGTQETQYF.

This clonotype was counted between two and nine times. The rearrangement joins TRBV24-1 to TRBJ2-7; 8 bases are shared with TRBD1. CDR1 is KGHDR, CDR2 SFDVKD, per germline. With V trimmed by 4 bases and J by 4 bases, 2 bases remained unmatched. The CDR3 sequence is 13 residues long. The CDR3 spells CATSDRGLYEQYF. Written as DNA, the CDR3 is TGTGCCACCAGTGACAGGGGGCTGTACGAGCAGTACTTC.

CDR3 sequence: CSARRDRGYEQYF. In DNA form, the CDR3 reads TGCAGTGCTAGGCGAGACAGGGGGTACGAGCAGTACTTC. The chain links TRBV20-1 to TRBJ2-5; 9 bases line up with TRBD1. The closer fit of TRBJ2-7 to the DNA end suggests the J call may be wrong. Germline CDR1 is DFQATT and CDR2 is SNEGSKA (reference sequence). CDR3 length equals 13 residues.

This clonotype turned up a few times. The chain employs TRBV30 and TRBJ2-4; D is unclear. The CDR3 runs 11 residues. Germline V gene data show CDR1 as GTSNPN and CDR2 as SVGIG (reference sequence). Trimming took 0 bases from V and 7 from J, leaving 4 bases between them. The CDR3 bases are TGTGCCTGGAGTGTACGGAACATTCAGTACTTC. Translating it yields CAWSVRNIQYF.

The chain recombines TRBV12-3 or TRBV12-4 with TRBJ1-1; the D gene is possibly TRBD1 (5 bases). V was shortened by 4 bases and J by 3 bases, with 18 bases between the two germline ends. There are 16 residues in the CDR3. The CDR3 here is CASSSTQVVRHTEAFF. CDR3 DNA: TGTGCCAGCAGTTCAACACAGGTTGTAAGGCACACTGAAGCTTTCTTT.

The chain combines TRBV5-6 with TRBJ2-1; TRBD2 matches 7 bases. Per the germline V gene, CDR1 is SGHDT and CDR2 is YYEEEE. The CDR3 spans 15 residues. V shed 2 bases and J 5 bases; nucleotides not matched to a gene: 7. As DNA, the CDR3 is TGTGCCAGCAGCTTTAGGCGGGAGATTAACAATGAGCAGTTCTTC. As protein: CASSFRREINNEQFF.

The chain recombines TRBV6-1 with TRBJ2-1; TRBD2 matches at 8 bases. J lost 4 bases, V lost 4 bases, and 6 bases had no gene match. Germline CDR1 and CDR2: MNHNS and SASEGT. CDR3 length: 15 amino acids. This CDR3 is CASSASGRGYNEQFF. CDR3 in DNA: TGTGCCAGCAGTGCAAGCGGGAGAGGATACAATGAGCAGTTCTTC.

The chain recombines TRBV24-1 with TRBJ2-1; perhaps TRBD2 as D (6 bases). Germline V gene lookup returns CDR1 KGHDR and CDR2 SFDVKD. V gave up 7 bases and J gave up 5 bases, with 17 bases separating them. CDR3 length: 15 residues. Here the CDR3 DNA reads TGTGCCACCAGCGACGTAGTAGCGGTCCACAATGAGCAGTTCTTC. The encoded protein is CATSDVVAVHNEQFF.

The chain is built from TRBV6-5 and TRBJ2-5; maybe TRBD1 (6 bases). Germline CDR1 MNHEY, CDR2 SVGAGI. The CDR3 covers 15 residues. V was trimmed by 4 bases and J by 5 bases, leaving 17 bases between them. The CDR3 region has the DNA TGTGCCAGCAGTTCAGGGGCCATCGGATTGGAGACCCAGTACTTC. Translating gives CASSSGAIGLETQYF.

CDR3 sequence reads: CASSLDGVYEQFF. The CDR3 region has the DNA TGCGCCAGCAGCTTGGACGGCGTTTACGAGCAGTTCTTC. This rearrangement joins TRBV5-1 to TRBJ2-1, with D hard to call. CDR1 and CDR2 (germline): SGHRS, YFSETQ. The V end was cut by 0 bases, the J end by 10 bases, with 11 bases between. The CDR3 consists of 13 residues. Filled out from reference TRBV5-1 and TRBJ2-1, the complete variable domain reads KAGVTQTPRYLIKTRGQQVTLSCSPISGHRSVSWYQQTPGQGLQFLFEYFSETQRNKGNFPGRFSGRQFSNSRSEMNVSTLELGDSALYLCASSLDGVYEQFFGPGTRLTVL.

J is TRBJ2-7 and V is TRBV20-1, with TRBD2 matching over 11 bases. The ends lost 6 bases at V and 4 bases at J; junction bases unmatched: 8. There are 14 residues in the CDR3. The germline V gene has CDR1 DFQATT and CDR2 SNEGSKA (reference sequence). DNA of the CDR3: TGCAGTGCCAATAGCGGGAGGGCCGTTTACGAGCAGTACTTC. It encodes CSANSGRAVYEQYF.

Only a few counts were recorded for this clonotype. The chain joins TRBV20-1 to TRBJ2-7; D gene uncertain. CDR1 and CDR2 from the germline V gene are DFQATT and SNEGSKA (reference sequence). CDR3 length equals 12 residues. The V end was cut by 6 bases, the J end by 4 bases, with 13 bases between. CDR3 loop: CSAPAVGYEQYF. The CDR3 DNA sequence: TGCAGTGCCCCCGCGGTAGGTTACGAGCAGTACTTC.

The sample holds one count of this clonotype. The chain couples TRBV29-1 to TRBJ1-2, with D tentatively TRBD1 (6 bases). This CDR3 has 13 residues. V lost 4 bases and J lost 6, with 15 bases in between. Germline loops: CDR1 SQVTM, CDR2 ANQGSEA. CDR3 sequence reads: CSVVVGGGHGYTF. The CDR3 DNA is TGCAGCGTTGTTGTAGGGGGGGGGCATGGCTACACCTTC.

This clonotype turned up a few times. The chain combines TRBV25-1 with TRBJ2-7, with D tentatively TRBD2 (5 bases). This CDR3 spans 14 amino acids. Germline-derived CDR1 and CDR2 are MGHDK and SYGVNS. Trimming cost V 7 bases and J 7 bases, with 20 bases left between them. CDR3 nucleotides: TGTGCCAGCACATATGCAGGATCACCGGGGGAGCAGTACTTC. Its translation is CASTYAGSPGEQYF.

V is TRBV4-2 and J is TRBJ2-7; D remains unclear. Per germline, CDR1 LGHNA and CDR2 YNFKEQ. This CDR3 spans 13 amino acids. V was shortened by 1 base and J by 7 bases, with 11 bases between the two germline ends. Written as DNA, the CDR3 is TGTGCCAGCAGCCAAGTCCTTGTGGGGGAGCAGTACTTC. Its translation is CASSQVLVGEQYF.

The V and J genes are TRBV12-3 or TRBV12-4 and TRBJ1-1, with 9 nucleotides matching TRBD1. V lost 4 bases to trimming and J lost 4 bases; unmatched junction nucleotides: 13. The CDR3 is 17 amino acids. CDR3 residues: CASSSGQGTLRGTEAFF. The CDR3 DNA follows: TGTGCCAGCAGTTCTGGACAGGGGACCCTCAGGGGCACTGAAGCTTTCTTT.